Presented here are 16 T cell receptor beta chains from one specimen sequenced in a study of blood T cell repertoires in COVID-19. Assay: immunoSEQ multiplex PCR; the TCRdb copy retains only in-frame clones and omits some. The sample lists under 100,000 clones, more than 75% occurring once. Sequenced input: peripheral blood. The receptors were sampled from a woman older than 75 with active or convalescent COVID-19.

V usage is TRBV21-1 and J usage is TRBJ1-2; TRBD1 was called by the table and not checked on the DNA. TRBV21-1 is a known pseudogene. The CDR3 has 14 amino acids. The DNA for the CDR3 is TGTGCCAGCAGCTTTAAACAGGGGTGCTATGGCTACACCTTC. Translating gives CASSFKQGCYGYTF.

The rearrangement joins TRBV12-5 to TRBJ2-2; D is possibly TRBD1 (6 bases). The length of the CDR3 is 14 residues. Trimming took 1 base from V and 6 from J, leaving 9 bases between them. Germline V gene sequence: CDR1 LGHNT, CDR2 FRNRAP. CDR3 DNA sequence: TGTGCTAGTGGTTTGGCACAGGGAGCCGGGGAGCTGTTTTTT. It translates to CASGLAQGAGELFF.

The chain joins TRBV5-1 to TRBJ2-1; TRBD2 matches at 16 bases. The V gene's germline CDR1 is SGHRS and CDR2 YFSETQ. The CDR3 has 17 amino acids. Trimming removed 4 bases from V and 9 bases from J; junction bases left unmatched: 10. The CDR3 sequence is CASSSEPGLAGGLEQFF. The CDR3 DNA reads TGCGCCAGCAGCAGCGAACCGGGACTAGCGGGGGGGCTTGAGCAGTTCTTC.

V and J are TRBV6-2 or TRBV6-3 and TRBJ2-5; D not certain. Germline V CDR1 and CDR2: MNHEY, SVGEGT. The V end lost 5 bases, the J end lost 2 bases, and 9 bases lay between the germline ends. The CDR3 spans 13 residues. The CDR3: CASSPVGQETQYF. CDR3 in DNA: TGTGCCAGCAGTCCGGTCGGGCAAGAGACCCAGTACTTC.

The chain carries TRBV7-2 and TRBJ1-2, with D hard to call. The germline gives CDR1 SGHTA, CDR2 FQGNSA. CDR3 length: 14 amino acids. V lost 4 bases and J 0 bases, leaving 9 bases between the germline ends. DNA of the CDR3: TGTGCCAGCAGCTCCAGGAACGCTAACTATGGCTACACCTTC. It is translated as CASSSRNANYGYTF.

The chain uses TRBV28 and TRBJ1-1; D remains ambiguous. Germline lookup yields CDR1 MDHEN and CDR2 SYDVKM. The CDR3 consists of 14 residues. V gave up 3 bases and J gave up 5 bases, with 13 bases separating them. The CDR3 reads CASSFDRVRTEAFF. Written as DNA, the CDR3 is TGTGCCAGCAGTTTTGACCGCGTGAGGACTGAAGCTTTCTTT.

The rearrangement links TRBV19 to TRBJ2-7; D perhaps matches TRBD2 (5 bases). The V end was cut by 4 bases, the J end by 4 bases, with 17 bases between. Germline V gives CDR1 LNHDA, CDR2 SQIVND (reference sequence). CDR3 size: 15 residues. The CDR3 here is CASSKGAVEGYEQYF. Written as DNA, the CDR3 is TGTGCCAGTAGTAAGGGAGCAGTAGAAGGGTACGAGCAGTACTTC.

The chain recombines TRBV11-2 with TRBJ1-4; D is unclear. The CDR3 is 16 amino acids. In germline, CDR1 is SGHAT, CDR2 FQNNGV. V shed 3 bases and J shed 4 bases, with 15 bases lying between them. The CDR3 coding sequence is TGTGCCAGCAGCTTTAGAGGGTCGGGGTTTAATGAAAAACTGTTTTTT. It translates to CASSFRGSGFNEKLFF.

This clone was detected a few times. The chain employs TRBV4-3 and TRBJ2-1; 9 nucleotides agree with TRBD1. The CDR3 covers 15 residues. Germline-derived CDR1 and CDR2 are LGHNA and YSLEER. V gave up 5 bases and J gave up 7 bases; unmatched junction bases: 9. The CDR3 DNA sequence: TGCGCCAGCAGCATGGGACAGGGCCGGGGGAATGAGCAGTTCTTC. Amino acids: CASSMGQGRGNEQFF.

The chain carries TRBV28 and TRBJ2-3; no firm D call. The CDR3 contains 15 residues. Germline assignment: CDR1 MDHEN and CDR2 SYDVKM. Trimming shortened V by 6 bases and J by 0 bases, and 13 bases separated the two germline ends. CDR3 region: CASSFGSRSTDTQYF. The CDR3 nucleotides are TGTGCCAGCAGCTTCGGTTCTAGAAGCACAGATACGCAGTATTTT.

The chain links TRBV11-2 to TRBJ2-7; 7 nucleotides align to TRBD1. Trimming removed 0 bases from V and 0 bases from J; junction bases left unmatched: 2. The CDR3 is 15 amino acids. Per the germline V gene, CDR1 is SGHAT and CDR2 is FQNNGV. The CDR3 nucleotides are TGTGCCAGCAGCTTAGAGCAGGGGGACTCCTACGAGCAGTACTTC. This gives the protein CASSLEQGDSYEQYF.

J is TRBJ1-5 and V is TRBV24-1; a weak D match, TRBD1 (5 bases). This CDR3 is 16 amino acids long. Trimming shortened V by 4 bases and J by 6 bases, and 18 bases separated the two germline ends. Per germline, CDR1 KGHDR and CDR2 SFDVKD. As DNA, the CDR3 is TGTGCCACCAGTGACTTCGGGACCGCCGGGGGTCAGCCCCAGCATTTT. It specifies CATSDFGTAGGQPQHF.

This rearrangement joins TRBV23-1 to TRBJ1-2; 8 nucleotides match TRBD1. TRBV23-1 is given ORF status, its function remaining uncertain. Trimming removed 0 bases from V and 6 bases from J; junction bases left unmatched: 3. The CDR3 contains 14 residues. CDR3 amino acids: CASSQSETGDGYTF. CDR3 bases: TGCGCCAGCAGTCAATCCGAGACAGGGGATGGCTACACCTTC.

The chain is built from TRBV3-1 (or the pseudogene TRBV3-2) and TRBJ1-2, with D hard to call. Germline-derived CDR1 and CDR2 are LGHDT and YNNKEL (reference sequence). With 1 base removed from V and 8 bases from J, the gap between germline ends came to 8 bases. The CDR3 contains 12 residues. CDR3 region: CASSQAGGGYTF. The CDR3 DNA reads TGTGCCAGCAGCCAAGCAGGTGGAGGCTACACCTTC.

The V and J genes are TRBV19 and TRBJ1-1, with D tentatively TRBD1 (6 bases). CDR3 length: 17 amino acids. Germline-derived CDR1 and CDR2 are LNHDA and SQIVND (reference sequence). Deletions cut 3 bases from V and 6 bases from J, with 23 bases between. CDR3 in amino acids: CASSMFVRGGTSAEAFF. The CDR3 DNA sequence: TGTGCCAGTAGTATGTTCGTCAGGGGCGGAACCTCGGCTGAAGCTTTCTTT.

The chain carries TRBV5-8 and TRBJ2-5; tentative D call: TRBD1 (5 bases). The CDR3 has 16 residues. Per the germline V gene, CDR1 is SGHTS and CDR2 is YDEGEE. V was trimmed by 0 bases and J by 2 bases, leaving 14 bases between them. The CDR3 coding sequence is TGTGCCAGCAGCTTGGAAGGCCTTTCAGGGCAAGAGACCCAGTACTTC. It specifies CASSLEGLSGQETQYF.